This TCR beta chain was sequenced for a study of a mutant IDH1 vaccine in newly diagnosed glioma listed by TCRdb under 2021. Describing the broader study: Eight vaccinations were administered to patients in weeks 1, 3, 5, 7, 11, 15, 19 and 23, corresponding to visits V03 through V10. Vaccination started 4-6 weeks after radiotherapy alone, or was given together with temozolomide cycles in the groups whose treatment included chemotherapy. Of the roughly 32 patients who were treated, around 62% were male and roughly 40% were female, and the mean age was roughly 40 years. Prior to enrollment, patients had been given standard therapy consisting of radiotherapy alone, temozolomide alone, or radiochemotherapy with temozolomide, with the combination given to most patients. Peripheral blood was drawn at six visits: V03 (baseline), V05, V07, V10, V12 and V13. Longitudinal TCRB deep sequencing was done for some 26 treated patients, wherever samples were available for exploratory analyses.

This specimen's time point label, per the study, means: week 5, during vaccination. Each vaccine dose, consisting of 300 ug of a 20-mer mutant IDH1 peptide in Montanide, was administered subcutaneously with topical imiquimod. Newly diagnosed WHO grade 3 or 4 IDH1-mutant astrocytomas showing loss of nuclear ATRX were present in the donors. The samples were drawn from NOA16, a multicentre, single-arm, open-label phase I trial in Germany that tested a mutant IDH1 peptide vaccine in humans for the first time. Genomic DNA for TCRB sequencing was isolated from EDTA blood with the DNeasy Blood and Tissue Kit. Here V drops 2 bases and J drops 1 base, and the junction holds 4 bases not matched to any gene. Taken from cysteine to phenylalanine, the CDR3 has 15 residues. The sequence is cut down to CDR3 DNA, 45 bases in frame from base 1. The germline V gene gives CDR1 as MNHEY and CDR2 as SVGAGI. Overall study results and their limits: Pseudoprogression appeared unrelated to alterations in the top peripheral T cell clonotypes detected by TCRB sequencing. It was noted by the authors that analyses of patient blood samples could not be reproduced owing to sample limitations. PBMC samples for TCRB deep sequencing were selected based on availability. Immune responses induced by the vaccine were seen in approximately 93% of patients across multiple MHC alleles.

Libraries came from the immunoSEQ multiplex PCR assay. The hsTCRB Kit was used according to the manufacturer's protocol to amplify rearranged TCR beta chain sequences. An Illumina MiSeq was used to sequence the TCRB libraries. Regarding the original processing steps: Demultiplexing, trimming and gene mapping were performed with the kit vendor's proprietary platform. The clones in this table, taken by TCRdb from immuneACCESS, are in-frame only. Not every clone is retained; where verified, under half of the shortfall comes from an unresolved V gene, and the cause of the rest is unknown. V and J calls and clone size are as listed in that table; D and trimming were resolved from the DNA. The sample table lists 75,000 to 85,000 clones, roughly nine tenths of them with a count of one. The top ten clones comprise approximately 0.58% of the sample. About this clone: The specificity of this receptor is unknown. No qualities accompany the bases; no much larger clone lies one base away.

The sample consisted of PBMCs, taken from a glioma patient whose treatment included an IDH1 peptide vaccine. This chain joins TRBV6-5 to TRBJ2-5; TRBD2 lines up with 7 middle nucleotides. The receptor comes from a woman in her forties or fifties with glioma. The DNA sequence is as follows: TGTGCCAGCAGTTACGGCGGGAGACCCCAAGAGACCCAGTACTTC. It encodes CASSYGGRPQETQYF.